This T cell receptor (beta chain) was identified in a study of T-cell reconstitution after alpha-beta-depleted transplantation in children. Study findings and constraints: Several hundred expanded graft clones reportedly gave rise to the alpha-beta T cells present about two months after transplant. Newly produced T cells mostly provided counts and TCRbeta diversity after one year, as hyperexpanded clones declined.

TCRbeta library construction was performed incorporating unique molecular identifiers. MiXCR, run by TCRdb on the PCR reads, gives a single entry per CDR3 protein. The sample lists approximately 500,000 distinct CDR3 sequences, about a quarter seen once, with approximately 39% in the top ten. There are a few counts of this clonotype. Its antigen is undetermined. Between the trimmed V and J ends, which lost 0 bases and 1 base, there was a span of 6 bases. This CDR3 contains 14 residues. CDR1 is DFQATT and CDR2 is SNEGSKA in the germline V gene (reference sequence). This sample comprised PBMCs, obtained before TCRalphabeta/CD19-depleted stem cell transplant. The TCR sequence derives from a boy younger than two with Wiskott-Aldrich syndrome, due to receive a stem cell transplant. V gene TRBV20-1 combines with J gene TRBJ2-2; no firm D call. In DNA form, the CDR3 reads TGCAGTGCTAGAGATCCGGGGAACACCGGGGAGCTGTTTTTT. Residues: CSARDPGNTGELFF.